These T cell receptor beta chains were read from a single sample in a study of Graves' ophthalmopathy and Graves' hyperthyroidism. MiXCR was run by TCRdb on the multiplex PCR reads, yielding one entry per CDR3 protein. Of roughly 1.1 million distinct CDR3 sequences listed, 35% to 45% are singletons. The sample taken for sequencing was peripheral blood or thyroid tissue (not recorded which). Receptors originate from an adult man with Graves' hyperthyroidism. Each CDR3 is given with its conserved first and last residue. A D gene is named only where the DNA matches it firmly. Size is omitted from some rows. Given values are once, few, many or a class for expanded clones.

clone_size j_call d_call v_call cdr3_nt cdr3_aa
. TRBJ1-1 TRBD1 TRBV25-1 TGTGCCAGCAGTAAGGACAGGGGGGCTCTGAACACTGAAGCTTTCTTT CASSKDRGALNTEAFF
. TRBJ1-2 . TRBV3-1 TGTGCCAGCAGCCAAATGACAGGCCGTAACTATGGCTACACCTTC CASSQMTGRNYGYTF
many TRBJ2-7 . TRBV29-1 TGCAGCGTTGCCGCGATGAGGTGGGGCTCCTACGAGCAGTACTTC CSVAAMRWGSYEQYF
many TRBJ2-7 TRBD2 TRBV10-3 TGTGCCATCAGTGACGGGACTAGCTTCGAGCAGTACTTC CAISDGTSFEQYF
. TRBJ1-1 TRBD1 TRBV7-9 TGTGCCAGCAGCCCCGGGACAGGGAAGGCTAAAGGCACTGAAGCTTTCTTT CASSPGTGKAKGTEAFF
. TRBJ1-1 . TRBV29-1 TGCAGCGTTGAGGAGGCCACTGAAGCTTTCTTT CSVEEATEAFF
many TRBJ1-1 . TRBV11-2 TGTGCCAGCAGCTGGGGGATGAACACTGAAGCTTTCTTT CASSWGMNTEAFF
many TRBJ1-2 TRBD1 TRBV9 TGTGCCAGCAGCGCGCGGGACAGGAATTACACCTTC CASSARDRNYTF
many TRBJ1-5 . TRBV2 TGTGCCAGCCTCCTGAGCGGGGAAAGCAATCAGCCCCAGCATTTT CASLLSGESNQPQHF
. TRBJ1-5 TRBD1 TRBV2 TGTGCCAGTGGGACCGGGACAGCCCGCAATCAGCCCCAGCATTTT CASGTGTARNQPQHF
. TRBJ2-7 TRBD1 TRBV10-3 TGTGCCATCTCATGGACAGGGGACGGAGCCTACGAGCAGTACTTC CAISWTGDGAYEQYF
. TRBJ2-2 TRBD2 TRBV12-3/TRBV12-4 TGTGCCAGCAGTTTTCCCGGACCGGGGGGGCCCGGAGGCGGGGAGCTGTTTTTT CASSFPGPGGPGGGELFF
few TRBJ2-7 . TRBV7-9 TGTGCCAGCAGCCCCGTTCCCTACGAGCAGTACTTC CASSPVPYEQYF
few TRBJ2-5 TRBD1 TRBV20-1 TGCAGTGCTAGAGCAACAGGGGTGGATTATCAGCCCCAGTACTTC CSARATGVDYQPQYF
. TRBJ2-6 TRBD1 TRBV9 TGTGCCAGCAGCCAGTTCCGGGACAGGGGGCTTGGGGCCAACGTCCTGACTTTC CASSQFRDRGLGANVLTF
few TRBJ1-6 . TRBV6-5 TGTGCCAGCAGTGAAGGAGTAATGGAGAGCTCCTATAATTCACCCCTCCACTTT CASSEGVMESSYNSPLHF
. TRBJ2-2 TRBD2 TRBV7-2 TGTGCCAGCAGCCGCAGGGTCCTAGCGGGAGAAGGCACCGGGGAGCTGTTTTTT CASSRRVLAGEGTGELFF
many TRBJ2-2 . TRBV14 TGTGCCAGCAGCCAATCCCTCGCCGGGGAGCTGTTTTTT CASSQSLAGELFF
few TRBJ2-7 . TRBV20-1 TGCAGTGCTAGAGATTTCAGGGGCCTGTCCTACGAGCAGTACTTC CSARDFRGLSYEQYF
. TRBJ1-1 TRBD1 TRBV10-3 TGTGCCATCAACCGGGACAGTGAGACCGAAGCTTTCTTT CAINRDSETEAFF
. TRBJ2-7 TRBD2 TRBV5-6 TGTGCCAGCAGCGGACAGGGACTAGCGGGAGCTAAGGAGCAGTACTTC CASSGQGLAGAKEQYF
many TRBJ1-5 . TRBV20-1 TGCAGTACTAGTAGAGGGCTTGTTCAGCCCCAGCATTTT CSTSRGLVQPQHF
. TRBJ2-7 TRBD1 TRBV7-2 TGTGCCAGCAGACTAACAGGGGTCTACGAGCAGTACTTC CASRLTGVYEQYF
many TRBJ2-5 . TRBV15 TGTGCCACCAGCCCCCGGAGACTCCCCGCAGGGGCCCAGTACTTC CATSPRRLPAGAQYF
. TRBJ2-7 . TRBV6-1 TGTGCCAGCAGTGGGTTGGGAAGCCCCTTCGACGAGCAGTACTTC CASSGLGSPFDEQYF
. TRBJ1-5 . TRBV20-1 TGCAGTGCTAGTGGGTTACAGGTATATAGCAATCAGCCCCAGCATTTT CSASGLQVYSNQPQHF
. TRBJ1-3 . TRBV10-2 TGCGCCGCGATGGGGAGAAACACCATATATTTT CAAMGRNTIYF
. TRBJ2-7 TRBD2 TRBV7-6 TGTGCCAGCAGCGGCGGGGGGCCTACTTTC CASSGGGPTF
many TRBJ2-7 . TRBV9 TGTGCCAGCAGCGCAGATTCGCTTAACGAGCAGTACTTC CASSADSLNEQYF
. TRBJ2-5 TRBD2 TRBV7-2 TGTGCCAGCAGCTTTACAGCGGGAGAAGAGACCCAGTACTTC CASSFTAGEETQYF
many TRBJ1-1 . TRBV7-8 TGTGCCAGCAGCTCGGGACTTTCGAACACTGAAGCTTTCTTT CASSSGLSNTEAFF
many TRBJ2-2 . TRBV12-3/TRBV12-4 TGTGCCAGCATAGCGCAGACCGGGGAGCTGTTTTTT CASIAQTGELFF
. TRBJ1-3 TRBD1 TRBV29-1 TGCAGCGTCCGGGACAGGGGACACGGTGGCTACACCATATATTTT CSVRDRGHGGYTIYF
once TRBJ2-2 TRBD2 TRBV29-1 TGCAGCGCGGGACTAGCGGGGGGGCGGACCGGGGAGCTGTTTTTT CSAGLAGGRTGELFF
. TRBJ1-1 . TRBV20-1 TGCAGTGCCCCGGGGAACACTGGAGCTTTCTTT CSAPGNTGAFF
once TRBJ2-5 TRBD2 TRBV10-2 TGCGCCAGCAGTGCCGGACTAGCGGGGCACCAAGAGACCCAGTACTTC CASSAGLAGHQETQYF
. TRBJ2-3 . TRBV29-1 TGCAGCGTTGAAGTTCCTAGCGCGACCTCAGATACGCAGTATTTT CSVEVPSATSDTQYF
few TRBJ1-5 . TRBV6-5 TGTGCCAGCAGTTACTTGGGGGCGGGTCAGCCCCAGCATTTT CASSYLGAGQPQHF
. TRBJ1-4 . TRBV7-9 TGTGCCAGCAGCTTAGCGGAGGGAATGAGTGAAAAACTGTTTTTT CASSLAEGMSEKLFF
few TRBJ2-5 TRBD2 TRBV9 TGTGCCACAACTCTAGCGGGAGGCAGGGAGACCCAGTACTTC CATTLAGGRETQYF
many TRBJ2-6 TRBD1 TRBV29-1 TGCAGCGTGGGACAGTCCTCTGGGGCCAACGTCCTGACTTTC CSVGQSSGANVLTF
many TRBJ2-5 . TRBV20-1 TGCAGTGCTCAGCTGGTTGCAGGGCAAGAGACCCAGTACTTC CSAQLVAGQETQYF
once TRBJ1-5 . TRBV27 TGTGCCAGCGGCACAGAATATCAGCCCCAGCATTTT CASGTEYQPQHF
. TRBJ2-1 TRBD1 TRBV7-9 TGTGCCAGCAGCTTAGGGACAGGCCCCCGAATCTTC CASSLGTGPRIF
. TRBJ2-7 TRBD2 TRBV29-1 TGCAGCGTTGAAATATGGGGTGGCGGGAGCGTATCCTACGAGCAGTACTTC CSVEIWGGGSVSYEQYF
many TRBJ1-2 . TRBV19 TGTGCCAGTAGTATCTTCCCCGGCAACTATGGCTACACCTTC CASSIFPGNYGYTF
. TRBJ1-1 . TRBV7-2 TGCGCCAGCAGCCTTAGAGCCGAGACTGTGAACACTGAAGCTTTCTTT CASSLRAETVNTEAFF
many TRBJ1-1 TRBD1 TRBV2 TGTGCCAGCAGCGTACAGGGGGCGAACACTGAAGCTTTCTTT CASSVQGANTEAFF
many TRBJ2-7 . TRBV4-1 TGCGCCAGCAGCCCACAGGGCCTGGCCTCCGAGCAGTACTTC CASSPQGLASEQYF
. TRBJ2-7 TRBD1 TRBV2 TGTGCCTGCAGTGCAAGGGACAGGGTTGACTACGAGCAGTACTTC CACSARDRVDYEQYF
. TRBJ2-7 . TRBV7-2 TGTGCCTGCAGTGACCACTACGAGCAGTACTTC CACSDHYEQYF
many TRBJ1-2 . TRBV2 TGTGCCAGCAGTGTGGAAAATAACTATGGCTACACCTTC CASSVENNYGYTF
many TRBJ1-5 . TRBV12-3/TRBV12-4 TGTGCCAGCAGTTTAGCAGTACCCAATCAGCCCCAGCATTTT CASSLAVPNQPQHF
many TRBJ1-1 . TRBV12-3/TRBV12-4 TGTGCCAGCAGTCCCGGGGCCTATGAAGCTTTCTTT CASSPGAYEAFF
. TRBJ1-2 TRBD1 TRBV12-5 TGTGCTAGTGGCCGGGACAGCCTTTATGGCTACACCTTC CASGRDSLYGYTF